This T cell receptor beta chain comes out of a study of regulatory T cells in long-lasting Graves disease (dated by TCRdb to about 2021). General notes on the study: Patients with newly diagnosed Graves' disease had been on antithyroid drugs for under 3 months. Patients with persistent Graves' disease were compared with patients with newly diagnosed Graves' disease using TCR sequencing and RNA sequencing of peripheral blood. The study was registered as a clinical trial and conducted in China. TCR sequencing covered some 13 persistent and 20 or so newly diagnosed Graves' disease patients, 33 samples in total.

Unmatched junction bases come to 7, with V trimmed by 5 bases and J by 10 bases. From the cysteine up to the phenylalanine, the CDR3 has a length of 15 residues. Of the read, only the CDR3 DNA is kept; its 45 bases are in frame from base 1. The library came from multiplex PCR. These reads were obtained on an Illumina HiSeq 4000. iRepertoire HTBI primers and Arm-PCR amplification of CDR3 regions were used to construct TCR beta libraries. PCR products were gel purified before sequencing. Under the source paper's analysis protocol: Gene usage analysis of CDR3 amino acid clonotypes used the roughly 62 TRBV and around 13 TRBJ segments found across samples. Filtered high-quality paired reads were merged into contigs using COPE and FqMerger. Contigs were aligned with BLAST to IMGT TRBV, TRBD and TRBJ reference genes, and CDR3 was defined per IMGT. Highly expanded clones were defined as clonotypes with a frequency above 0.1%. Repertoire diversity was measured by Shannon entropy, and V-J evenness by the Gini coefficient. A clonotype was considered public if more than one individual shared it. TCRdb took the public reads, trimmed them with fastp at Q25, ran MiXCR for clone calling and kept in-frame beta chains. Rows with one shared CDR3 protein collapse into an entry with the most common genes and DNA. V and J calls and clone size were set by TCRdb, not the authors. This sample comprises about 460,000 distinct CDR3 sequences, 14% of them detected only once. The ten largest clones take up approximately 17% of the sample.

As concerns this clonotype: Its cognate antigen has yet to be identified. The sample holds no much larger clone one base away, and base qualities are not on file.

The time point tag for this specimen amounts to: newly diagnosed GD, antithyroid drugs for less than 3 months. RNA was extracted from PBMCs in TRIzol for both TCR sequencing and RNA sequencing. Graves' disease was diagnosed according to American Thyroid Association guidelines. The patients came from an endocrinology department in Xi'an, China. From each patient, approximately 9.9 milliliters of peripheral blood was collected into an EDTA anticoagulant tube. Ficoll Paque Plus density gradient separation was used to isolate PBMCs, and no further T cell sorting was performed. An Agilent 2100 Bioanalyzer and agarose gel were used to check RNA quality, and a NanoDrop 2000 was used to measure RNA concentration. General conclusions and limits of the study: Sequencing and analysis were restricted to the TCR beta chain. Persistent disease showed preferential use of TRBV28, TRBJ1-2 and TRBJ2-5, whereas newly diagnosed disease favored TRBV20-1 and TRBJ2-1. The authors acknowledged the small sample size as a limitation that may reduce accuracy. Patients with persistent disease shared more public clonotypes (under 3,000) than newly diagnosed patients did (about 1,000). Compared with newly diagnosed patients, persistent Graves' disease patients had lower TCR Shannon entropy and fewer highly expanded clones, which suggests clonal expansion. Only peripheral blood was studied, because thyroid tissue, the primary lesion, was inaccessible.

These sequences were also reported in another study, on T cells in Graves' hyperthyroidism and ophthalmopathy. The second study reports: Stable Graves' hyperthyroidism was defined as no progression to ophthalmopathy during 18 months of follow-up. The hyperthyroidism patients were between 18 and 65 years old and newly diagnosed, with a disease duration of less than 2 months. The study excluded patients with uncontrolled infections, other autoimmune diseases, pregnancy or lactation. Diagnoses relied on clinical symptoms, serum thyroxine and TRAb, thyroid ultrasound and orbital computed tomography. The TCR CDR3 was subjected to a first round of RT-PCR using the HTBI primer set and the Qiagen OneStep RT-PCR kit. Most expanded thyroid clonotypes (frequency above 0.001) were also detected in blood, suggesting blood repertoires may reflect thyroid immune responses. A 13 V-J signature model separated ophthalmopathy from stable hyperthyroidism, with just over 85% sensitivity and 81.08% specificity in cross-validation and 80%/75% in testing. In validation, the model predicted progression to ophthalmopathy a median of roughly 6.1 months before onset, with approximately 71% sensitivity and about 72% specificity. To identify TCR V-J signatures that set the groups apart, the researchers used a discovery cohort of 100 or so patients, made up of some 41 with Graves' ophthalmopathy and 55 to 65 with stable Graves' hyperthyroidism. Whether ophthalmopathy could be predicted prospectively was tested in an independent validation cohort made up of some 20 hyperthyroidism patients plus 17 patients who later progressed to ophthalmopathy. The roughly 90 discovery patients were divided at random into training and test sets in a 7:3 ratio. In about six Graves' hyperthyroidism patients, the study also compared T-cell repertoires from thyroid tissue with T-cell repertoires from blood. After blood sampling, hyperthyroidism patients were treated with methimazole at a starting dose of 30 mg daily, and ophthalmopathy patients were treated with high-dose intravenous methylprednisolone. The libraries were constructed in a second round of multiplex PCR and then size-selected and purified. Paired-end sequencing of the libraries was performed with 100 bp reads on an Illumina HiSeq2000. SOAPnuke was used to process the raw data, removing reads that contained adapters or uncalled bases, had a mean Phred below 15, or lacked an exact match to the constant primer or identifier. COPE v1.2.5 was used to merge high-quality paired reads, and clonotypes were defined as unique nucleotide sequences. MiTCR v1.1 was used to align clonotypes to the IMGT TRBV, TRBD and TRBJ reference segments. Only V-J combinations with frequency above 0.0001, covering 99% to 99.2% of repertoires, were analysed. The TCS score was defined as F50 (clonal expansion) divided by E x V (chaos), with BLOSUM62-based TCRdist calculated between CDR3 peptides within each V-J. Welch's t-statistics and random forest reduced some 510 V-J features to 10 to 15, which were used in a naive Bayes classifier (R e1071). Sample size was not statistically predetermined, and investigators were not blinded to group allocation. The paper reports TCR Vbeta CDR3 sequencing of some 140 peripheral blood samples: over 40 ophthalmopathy, under 80 hyperthyroidism and approximately 17 progressor patients.

The receptor chain draws on TRBV12-3 or TRBV12-4 and TRBJ2-1; 14 middle bases align to TRBD2. Sequenced material: peripheral blood mononuclear cells (PBMCs), taken at new diagnosis, from a patient treated with antithyroid drugs. The TCR was taken from a woman between 50 and 59 years old with Graves disease. Donor details come from another sample of the same person, matched by shared clones. The CDR3 region has the sequence CASSGTSGGRREQFF. The sequenced DNA: TGTGCCAGCAGTGGGACTAGCGGGGGTCGCAGGGAGCAGTTCTTC.